This TCR beta chain was identified in a study of identical twins. The V gene's germline CDR1 is WNHNN and CDR2 SYGVQD (reference sequence). This CDR3 spans 15 amino acids. The ends lost 4 bases at V and 5 bases at J; junction bases unmatched: 6. Unique molecular identifiers were present on cDNA, and template switching added a universal primer site. From the 5' RACE reads, TCRdb called clonotypes with MiXCR, one entry per CDR3 protein. The repertoire holds over 600,000 distinct CDR3 sequences, with approximately 22% as singletons. In addition, the sample was reused for a study of T cells expressing NK-cell markers. That study reports: The share of CD8+ T cells held by dominant NKG2C+ clonotypes was about 1.0-7.5% in several donors.

The TCR sequence derives from a woman between 18 and 29 years old in good health. The chain uses TRBV10-1 and TRBJ2-3; TRBD2 aligns across 10 bases. Material for sequencing was PBMCs. CDR3 sequence (DNA): TGCGCCAGCAGTGCAGCGGGAGGGCCTCAAGATACGCAGTATTTT. Protein product: CASSAAGGPQDTQYF.